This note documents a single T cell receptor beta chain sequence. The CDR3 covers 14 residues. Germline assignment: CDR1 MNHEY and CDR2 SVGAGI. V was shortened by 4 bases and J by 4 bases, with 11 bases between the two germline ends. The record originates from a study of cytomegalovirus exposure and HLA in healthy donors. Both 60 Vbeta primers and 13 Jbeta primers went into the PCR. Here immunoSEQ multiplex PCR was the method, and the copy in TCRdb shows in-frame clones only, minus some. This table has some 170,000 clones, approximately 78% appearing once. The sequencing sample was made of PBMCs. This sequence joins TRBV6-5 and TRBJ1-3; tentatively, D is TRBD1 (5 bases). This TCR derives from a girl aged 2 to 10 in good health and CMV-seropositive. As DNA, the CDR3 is TGTGCCAGCAGTTCCAGGGTTTCCGGAAACACCATATATTTT. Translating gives CASSSRVSGNTIYF.